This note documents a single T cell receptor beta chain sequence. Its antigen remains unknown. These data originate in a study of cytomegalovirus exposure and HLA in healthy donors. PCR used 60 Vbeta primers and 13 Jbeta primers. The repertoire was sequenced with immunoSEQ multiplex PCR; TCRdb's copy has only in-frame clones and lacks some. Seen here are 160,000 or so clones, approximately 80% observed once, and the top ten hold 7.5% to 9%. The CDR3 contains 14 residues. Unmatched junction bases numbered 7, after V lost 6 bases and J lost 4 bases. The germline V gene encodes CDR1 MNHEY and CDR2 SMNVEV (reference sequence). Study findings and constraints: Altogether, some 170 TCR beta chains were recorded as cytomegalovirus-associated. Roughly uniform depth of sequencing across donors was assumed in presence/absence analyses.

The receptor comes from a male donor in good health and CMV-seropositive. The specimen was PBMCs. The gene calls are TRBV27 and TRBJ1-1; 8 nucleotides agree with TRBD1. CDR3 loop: CASRPTGAATEAFF. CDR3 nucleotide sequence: TGTGCCAGCAGGCCGACAGGGGCGGCCACTGAAGCTTTCTTT.